The 10 T cell receptor beta chains below all came from one sample that was sequenced in a study of CD8+ T cells in alopecia areata. Investigators isolated RNA and reverse transcribed it into cDNA to act as the sequencing template. Repertoires were generated with immunoSEQ multiplex PCR, while TCRdb's copy carries only in-frame clones and drops some. The sample lists about 110,000 clones, around 59% seen once, with 20% to 25% in the top ten. What was sequenced was CD8+ T cells sorted from blood. The receptors come from a human donor in good health.

This clone was seen more than once but under ten times. This chain joins TRBV29-1 and TRBJ2-2; possibly TRBD1 for D (6 bases). CDR1 and CDR2 from the germline V gene are SQVTM and ANQGSEA. V was cut by 7 bases and J by 4 bases, with 13 bases left in between. This CDR3 has 13 amino acids. Written as DNA, the CDR3 is TGCAGCGCCCATACAGGGTCCACCGGGGAGCTGTTTTTT. Encoded protein: CSAHTGSTGELFF.

J is TRBJ2-7 and V is TRBV29-1; unclear D gene. V was clipped by 5 bases and J by 0 bases, with 11 bases between them. Germline V gives CDR1 SQVTM, CDR2 ANQGSEA. The CDR3 loop spans 13 amino acids. CDR3 DNA sequence: TGCAGCGTTAGACATCTCAGCTCCTACGAGCAGTACTTC. Translation: CSVRHLSSYEQYF.

V gene TRBV29-1 combines with J gene TRBJ2-3; 7 bases align to TRBD1. The germline V gene has CDR1 SQVTM and CDR2 ANQGSEA. The CDR3 sequence is 14 residues long. With V trimmed by 2 bases and J by 5 bases, 7 bases remained unmatched. This CDR3 is CSVEQGVGRDTQYF. In nucleotides, the CDR3 is TGCAGCGTTGAACAGGGGGTGGGAAGAGATACGCAGTATTTT.

The chain links TRBV30 to TRBJ1-1; no clear D gene. The germline V gene encodes CDR1 GTSNPN and CDR2 SVGIG (reference sequence). V gave up 2 bases and J gave up 0 bases, with 10 bases separating them. The CDR3 extends over 14 amino acids. In DNA form, the CDR3 reads TGTGCCTGGAGTCCTTCTTTGATGAACACTGAAGCTTTCTTT. It yields the protein CAWSPSLMNTEAFF.

The DNA for the CDR3 is TGTGCCTGGAGTGTGTGGGGGGCAGATACGCAGTATTTT. Translating gives CAWSVWGADTQYF. The chain is built from TRBV30 and TRBJ2-3; possibly TRBD2 for D (6 bases). This CDR3 spans 13 amino acids. Germline V lookup: CDR1 GTSNPN, CDR2 SVGIG (reference sequence). V was shortened by 0 bases and J by 4 bases, with 8 bases between the two germline ends.

This clone was counted at least ten times. This sequence joins TRBV7-2 and TRBJ2-3; D gene uncertain. V lost 5 bases and J 6 bases, leaving 12 bases between the germline ends. This CDR3 spans 13 amino acids. Looked up from germline, CDR1 is SGHTA and CDR2 is FQGNSA. The CDR3, as DNA: TGTGCCAGCAGCCCCCCGCCGGTGGATACGCAGTATTTT. Translating gives CASSPPPVDTQYF.

This clone was observed a handful of times. The chain is built from TRBV28 and TRBJ2-3; D is undetermined. There are 13 residues in the CDR3. V lost 8 bases, J lost 7 bases, and 16 bases lay in between. Germline loops: CDR1 MDHEN, CDR2 SYDVKM. CDR3 DNA sequence: TGTGCCAGCTCCTTTGGAGCCCCAAATACGCAGTATTTT. This gives the protein CASSFGAPNTQYF.

The count of this clone is one. The same CDR3 arises from other DNA sequences in this sample as well. This chain uses TRBV13 with TRBJ2-7; unclear D gene. This CDR3 region has 11 residues. CDR1 and CDR2 (germline): PRHDT, FYEKMQ (reference sequence). V was pared by 2 bases and J by 7 bases, with 6 bases between. CDR3 DNA sequence: TGTGCCAGCAGCTTAAACAGAGAGCAGTACTTC. Translation: CASSLNREQYF. Supplemented by reference TRBV13 and TRBJ2-7, the full variable domain reads AAGVIQSPRHLIKEKRETATLKCYPIPRHDTVYWYQQGPGQDPQFLISFYEKMQSDKGSIPDRFSAQQFSDYHSELNMSSLELGDSALYFCASSLNREQYFGPGTRLTVT.

This clone is judged medium-sized. The chain joins TRBV6-1 to TRBJ2-7; D is ambiguous. CDR3 length equals 13 residues. From germline, CDR1 is MNHNS and CDR2 SASEGT. Trimming pared 4 bases from V and 7 bases from J, leaving 14 bases between. CDR3 coding DNA: TGTGCCAGCAGTGGGTCGGAGAGTCAAGAGCAGTACTTC. This codes for CASSGSESQEQYF.

There are a few counts of this clone. J is TRBJ2-7 and V is TRBV13, with D unresolved. V gave up 0 bases and J gave up 4 bases, with 7 bases separating them. Germline-derived CDR1 and CDR2 are PRHDT and FYEKMQ (reference sequence). The CDR3 runs 13 residues. The CDR3 nucleotides read TGTGCCAGCAGCTTAGGATATGGTTACGAGCAGTACTTC. Protein product: CASSLGYGYEQYF.